Listed below are T cell receptor beta chains from one sample, sequenced in a study of OX40 agonist ivuxolimab in advanced cancers. Generated by immunoSEQ multiplex PCR, the TCRdb table keeps only in-frame clones and is missing some. The sample contains about 40,000 clones, more than 85% of which appear only once. This material consisted of CD4+ or CD8+ T cells sorted from blood, taken in a trial of the OX40 agonist ivuxolimab. The receptors here all came from an adult with an advanced solid tumor such as melanoma, head and neck, liver or kidney cancer. CDR3s include the opening cysteine and the closing phenylalanine or tryptophan. The D gene is left open where the match is weak. Clone size is given for some rows only: seen once, a few or many times, or a class if the clone is expanded.

clone_size d_call j_call v_call cdr3_nt cdr3_aa
. . TRBJ2-7 TRBV6-1 TGTGCCAGCAGGGAAGGGGGTACCTACGAGCAGTACTTC CASREGGTYEQYF
few . TRBJ1-2 TRBV5-4 TGTGCCAGCACCCCCGGCAGGGGCTATGGCTACACCTTC CASTPGRGYGYTF
. TRBD2 TRBJ2-7 TRBV18 TGTGCTACGCGTAGCGGGGGAACTACCTACGAGCAGTACTTC CATRSGGTTYEQYF
. . TRBJ2-3 TRBV5-1 TGCGCCAGCAGCTTGAGTGGCACAGATACGCAGTATTTT CASSLSGTDTQYF
. . TRBJ2-1 TRBV10-3 TGTGCCATCAGACCCCAGGGAGTTTACGGTGAGCAGTTCTTC CAIRPQGVYGEQFF
. . TRBJ2-2 TRBV7-6 TGTGCCAGCAGCAGAGGGGTGAGGGGGGAGCTGTTTTTT CASSRGVRGELFF
. . TRBJ1-1 TRBV5-1 TGCGCCAGCAGCTTGGTAACGACACCGAACACTGAAGCTTTCTTT CASSLVTTPNTEAFF
. . TRBJ2-5 TRBV12-5 TGTGCTAGTGGTTTGTTTCCGAGGGATCAAGAGACCCAGTACTTC CASGLFPRDQETQYF
. . TRBJ2-7 TRBV29-1 TGCAGCGTTGGGGGAACCTCCTACGAGCAGTACTTC CSVGGTSYEQYF
. . TRBJ1-4 TRBV29-1 TGCAGCGTTCCACGGAGGAGTGAAAAACTGTTTTTT CSVPRRSEKLFF
. . TRBJ1-2 TRBV5-4 TGTGCCAGCAGCCCCGGAGGGGCGCGGGGCTACACCTTC CASSPGGARGYTF
. . TRBJ1-6 TRBV4-1 TGCGCCAGCAGCCAGATCGGGATCGTTATTCATAATTCACCCCTCCACTTT CASSQIGIVIHNSPLHF
few . TRBJ2-5 TRBV2 TGTGCCAGCAAGGATCGAACAGTCCAAGAGACCCAGTACTTC CASKDRTVQETQYF
. . TRBJ1-3 TRBV5-4 TGTGCCTCCACGGCAAACTCTGGAAACACCATATATTTT CASTANSGNTIYF
. . TRBJ1-1 TRBV18 TGTGCCAGCTCACCACCGGCCGGGGGCGGGGCTGAAGCTTTCTTT CASSPPAGGGAEAFF
. . TRBJ2-3 TRBV29-1 TGCAGCGTTGAAGATGTTGAGGGACCCCCTTATAATACGCAGTATTTT CSVEDVEGPPYNTQYF
. . TRBJ2-5 TRBV30 TGTGCCTGGAGTGAGGGACACCTCCAAGAGACCCAGTACTTC CAWSEGHLQETQYF
once . TRBJ2-2 TRBV7-9 TGTGCCAGCAGCTTAGATGGCGGTAACACCGGGGAGCTGTTTTTT CASSLDGGNTGELFF
. . TRBJ2-5 TRBV7-9 TGTGCCAGCAGCTTCTTTGGCCAGGGTGAGACCCAGTACTTC CASSFFGQGETQYF
. TRBD1 TRBJ1-2 TRBV4-2 TGTGCCAGCAGCCAAGAGGGGACAGCCAGGGGTGGCTACACCTTC CASSQEGTARGGYTF
. . TRBJ1-3 TRBV9 TGTGCCAGCAGCGTAGATGCGACAGGCGTCTCTGGAAACACCATATATTTT CASSVDATGVSGNTIYF
once TRBD1 TRBJ1-2 TRBV7-6 TGTGCCAGCAGCTACCCAGGGGGCCTTGGCTACACCTTC CASSYPGGLGYTF
. . TRBJ1-1 TRBV7-2 TGTGCCAGCAGCTTAGGGTTGCCACCAGGAGCTTTCTTT CASSLGLPPGAFF
. . TRBJ2-7 TRBV6-5 TGTGCCAGCAGTTACAGGGCAGGCGAGCAGTACTTC CASSYRAGEQYF
. . TRBJ1-6 TRBV27 TGTGCCAGCAGTTTAAGGTTTTACGACAGTACTCTCCGGGAACCCCTCCACTTT CASSLRFYDSTLREPLHF
. TRBD2 TRBJ2-5 TRBV11-2 TGTGCCAGCAGCCAATTACTAGCGGGGGGCTTAGAGACCCAGTACTTC CASSQLLAGGLETQYF
. . TRBJ2-3 TRBV5-1 TGCGCCAGCAGCGGTCCCCCGGAGGGAGATACGCAGTATTTT CASSGPPEGDTQYF
. . TRBJ1-4 TRBV7-9 TGTGCCAGCAGCTTTTATAATAATGAAAAACTGTTTTTT CASSFYNNEKLFF
. . TRBJ1-2 TRBV28 TGTGCCAGCAGTCCCTCCGGGACAAACTATGGCTACACCTTC CASSPSGTNYGYTF
few TRBD2 TRBJ2-1 TRBV27 TGTGCCAGCAGCCGGACTAGCGGGGGGGCCTCGGGGCAGTTCTTC CASSRTSGGASGQFF
. TRBD1 TRBJ1-2 TRBV6-1 TGTGCCAGCAGTGCACGCCACGGACAGGGGTTCTATGGCTACACCTTC CASSARHGQGFYGYTF
. . TRBJ2-7 TRBV5-6 TGTGCCAGCAGCGCGCCTGGGGGGTTCGCAGAGGCCACCTACGAGCAGTACTTC CASSAPGGFAEATYEQYF
. TRBD2 TRBJ2-1 TRBV6-6 TGTGCCAGCAGGGCCCCTTCTAGCGGGGGGGCGAATGAGCAGTTCTTC CASRAPSSGGANEQFF
. TRBD2 TRBJ2-1 TRBV5-4 TGTGCCAGCAGCCGGACTAGCGGGGGGTTTGAGCAGTTCTTC CASSRTSGGFEQFF
. . TRBJ1-4 TRBV5-1 TGCGCCAGCAGCTTGGAGGGCAGGGAGAATGAAAAACTGTTTTTT CASSLEGRENEKLFF
. . TRBJ2-7 TRBV6-5 TGTGCCAGCAGTAGGGGAGTGGATCGGGAGCAGTACTTC CASSRGVDREQYF
. TRBD1 TRBJ1-1 TRBV27 TGTGCCAGCAGTTTATCGGGACAGGGGACGAACACTGAAGCTTTCTTT CASSLSGQGTNTEAFF
. . TRBJ1-4 TRBV25-1 TGTGCCAGCAGTCTCGAAGGACCTAATGAAAAACTGTTTTTT CASSLEGPNEKLFF
once . TRBJ1-1 TRBV2 TGTGCCAGCAGTGTGCCGGACGTGAACACTGAAGCTTTCTTT CASSVPDVNTEAFF
. . TRBJ2-3 TRBV5-1 TGCGCCAGCAGCTTTGGAGCAGATACGCAGTATTTT CASSFGADTQYF
. . TRBJ1-3 TRBV6-5 TGTGCCAGCAGCCCCGAGGGAGGGCCCGGAAACACCATATATTTT CASSPEGGPGNTIYF
few TRBD1 TRBJ2-2 TRBV4-2 TGTGCCAGCAGCCAAGAACCCGGGACAGGGCTCACCGGGGAGCTGTTTTTT CASSQEPGTGLTGELFF
. TRBD1 TRBJ2-5 TRBV15 TGTGCCACCAGCAGGGACAGGGTAATGGAGACCCAGTACTTC CATSRDRVMETQYF
once TRBD1 TRBJ1-4 TRBV27 TGTGCCAGCAGTCAACCGGGACAGGGAATTGAAAAACTGTTTTTT CASSQPGQGIEKLFF
. . TRBJ1-5 TRBV6-5 TGTGCCAGCAGTCCCCGGGACAGCAATCAGCCCCAGCATTTT CASSPRDSNQPQHF
. . TRBJ1-1 TRBV4-3 TGCGCCAGCAGCCAGAGGTTGGGGGATAACACTGAAGCTTTCTTT CASSQRLGDNTEAFF
. TRBD2 TRBJ2-5 TRBV7-2 TGTGCCAGCAGCCGAAAGTACACTAGCGGGGGGGAGGAGACCCAGTACTTC CASSRKYTSGGEETQYF
. . TRBJ1-4 TRBV6-6 TGTGCCAGCTACTCTCGGGAGAACAATGAAAAACTGTTTTTT CASYSRENNEKLFF